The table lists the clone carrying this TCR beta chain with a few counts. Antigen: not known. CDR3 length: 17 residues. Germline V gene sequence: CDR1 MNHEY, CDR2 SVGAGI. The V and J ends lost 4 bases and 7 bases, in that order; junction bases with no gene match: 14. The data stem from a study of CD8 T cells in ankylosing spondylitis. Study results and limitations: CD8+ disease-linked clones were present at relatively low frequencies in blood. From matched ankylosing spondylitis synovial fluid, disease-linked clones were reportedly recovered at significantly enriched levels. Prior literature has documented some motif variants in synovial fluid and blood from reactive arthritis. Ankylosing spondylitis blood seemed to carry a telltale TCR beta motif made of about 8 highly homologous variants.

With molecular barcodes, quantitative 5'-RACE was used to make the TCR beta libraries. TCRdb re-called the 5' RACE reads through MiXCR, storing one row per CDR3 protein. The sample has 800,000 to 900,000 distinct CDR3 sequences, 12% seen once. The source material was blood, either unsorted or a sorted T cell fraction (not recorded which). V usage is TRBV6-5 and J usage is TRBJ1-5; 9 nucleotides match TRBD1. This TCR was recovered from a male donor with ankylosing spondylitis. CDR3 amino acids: CASSSLFEGQGSQPQHF. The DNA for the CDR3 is TGTGCCAGCAGTTCCCTTTTTGAGGGACAGGGAAGCCAGCCCCAGCATTTT.